The rows below give T cell receptor beta chains drawn from one sample of a study of control samples from healthy donors and cancer patients. Using immunoSEQ multiplex PCR, the repertoire was profiled, and TCRdb retains in-frame clones only, with some absent. The sample includes 200,000 to 250,000 clones, about 93% of them seen just once. The material sequenced was blood. The receptor set was obtained from a man in his forties or fifties in good health. The CDR3 runs from the conserved cysteine through the conserved F or W. D genes are given only for firm matches. Clone size is shown for a subset of rows, as once, few, many or a class of expanded clone.

size,J,D,V,length,CDR3,DNA
NA,TRBJ2-3,NA,TRBV5-5,16,CASSPDSRLSTDTQYF,TGTGCCAGCAGCCCGGACAGCCGACTAAGCACAGATACGCAGTATTTT
NA,TRBJ2-5,TRBD1,TRBV6-6,14,CASRETGGQETQYF,TGTGCCAGCAGGGAGACAGGGGGGCAAGAGACCCAGTACTTC
NA,TRBJ1-4,NA,TRBV24-1,12,CATSDLEEKLFF,TGTGCCACCAGTGACCTAGAAGAAAAACTGTTTTTT
NA,TRBJ2-7,TRBD1,TRBV2,15,CASRLVTGGGDEQYF,TGTGCCAGCAGGCTTGTGACAGGGGGCGGCGACGAGCAGTACTTC
NA,TRBJ2-2,NA,TRBV2,12,CASSAGTGELFF,TGTGCCAGCAGTGCAGGGACCGGGGAGCTGTTTTTT
NA,TRBJ2-1,NA,TRBV28,12,CASSSQLNEQFF,TGTGCCAGCAGTTCTCAATTAAATGAGCAGTTCTTC
NA,TRBJ1-1,TRBD1,TRBV7-9,15,CASSLQGALVTEAFF,TGTGCCAGCAGCTTACAGGGGGCGTTGGTAACTGAAGCTTTCTTT
NA,TRBJ1-2,NA,TRBV4-1,15,CASSQGDRWGVGYTF,TGCGCCAGCAGCCAAGGGGATCGATGGGGCGTAGGCTACACCTTC
NA,TRBJ1-5,NA,TRBV7-2,14,CASSFNGGNQPQHF,TGTGCCAGCAGCTTTAACGGGGGGAATCAGCCCCAGCATTTT
NA,TRBJ1-2,TRBD1,TRBV15,15,CATSRGAGTVYGYTF,TGTGCCACCAGCAGAGGCGCCGGGACAGTCTATGGCTACACCTTC
NA,TRBJ1-5,NA,TRBV18,13,CASKGQLNQPQHF,TGTGCCAGTAAAGGACAGCTTAATCAGCCCCAGCATTTT
NA,TRBJ1-5,TRBD1,TRBV5-6,14,CASSSGGAYQPQHF,TGTGCCAGCAGCTCAGGGGGCGCGTATCAGCCCCAGCATTTT
NA,TRBJ1-5,TRBD1,TRBV7-2,13,CASSPRDREPQHF,TGTGCCAGCAGCCCCCGGGACAGGGAGCCCCAGCATTTT
NA,TRBJ2-3,TRBD2,TRBV5-4,16,CASSPAVAGPTDTQYF,TGTGCCAGCAGCCCCGCGGTAGCGGGGCCCACAGATACGCAGTATTTT
NA,TRBJ2-5,NA,TRBV30,12,CAWSVNGETQYF,TGTGCCTGGAGTGTAAACGGAGAGACCCAGTACTTC
NA,TRBJ1-1,NA,TRBV5-4,12,CASSTMGAEAFF,TGTGCCAGCAGCACAATGGGGGCTGAAGCTTTCTTT
NA,TRBJ1-2,NA,TRBV2,13,CASSKQFTEGYTF,TGTGCCAGCAGTAAGCAATTCACGGAAGGCTACACCTTC
NA,TRBJ2-3,NA,TRBV3-1/TRBV3-2,15,CASSQASARTDTQYF,TGTGCCAGCAGCCAAGCCTCCGCGAGAACAGATACGCAGTATTTT
NA,TRBJ1-2,NA,TRBV7-7,17,CASSLRQLRTPKYGYTF,TGTGCCAGCAGCTTAAGGCAGCTTCGGACACCCAAGTATGGCTACACCTTC
NA,TRBJ1-6,NA,TRBV11-2,13,CASSLWIESPLHF,TGTGCCAGCAGCTTATGGATCGAGTCACCCCTCCACTTT
NA,TRBJ2-7,NA,TRBV7-3,15,CASSLAGRSSYEQYF,TGTGCCAGCAGCTTAGCGGGACGGAGCTCCTACGAGCAGTACTTC
NA,TRBJ1-4,NA,TRBV5-1,14,CASSLQGPDEKLFF,TGCGCCAGCAGCTTGCAGGGGCCGGATGAAAAACTGTTTTTT
NA,TRBJ2-2,NA,TRBV12-3/TRBV12-4,13,CASSLNAVGELFF,TGTGCCAGCAGTTTGAATGCTGTCGGGGAGCTGTTTTTT
NA,TRBJ1-2,TRBD1,TRBV2,15,CASSAGGQGASGYTF,TGTGCCAGCAGTGCAGGGGGACAGGGGGCGTCTGGCTACACCTTC
NA,TRBJ1-5,TRBD1,TRBV4-1,15,CASSQEGQGGQPQHF,TGCGCCAGCAGCCAAGAAGGACAGGGTGGGCAGCCCCAGCATTTT
NA,TRBJ1-2,NA,TRBV3-1/TRBV3-2,12,CASSQANYGYTF,TGTGCCAGCAGCCAAGCGAATTATGGCTACACCTTC
NA,TRBJ1-1,NA,TRBV27,17,CASSFTRRGAFFTEAFF,TGTGCCAGCAGTTTCACCCGTCGGGGGGCGTTCTTCACTGAAGCTTTCTTT
NA,TRBJ2-3,TRBD2,TRBV7-6,16,CASSLVSGGGENTQYF,TGTGCCAGCAGCTTAGTGTCGGGAGGGGGAGAGAATACGCAGTATTTT
NA,TRBJ1-2,TRBD1,TRBV9,14,CASSPRGGGYGYTF,TGTGCCAGCAGCCCGAGAGGGGGCGGCTATGGCTACACCTTC
NA,TRBJ2-7,TRBD1,TRBV27,15,CASSPAGTGVREQYF,TGTGCCAGCAGTCCCGCCGGGACAGGGGTTCGCGAGCAGTACTTC
NA,TRBJ1-5,TRBD1,TRBV7-9,15,CASSSGQGSNQPQHF,TGTGCCAGCAGCTCAGGACAGGGGTCAAATCAGCCCCAGCATTTT
NA,TRBJ1-1,NA,TRBV4-1,15,CASSQRFTGPTEAFF,TGCGCCAGCAGCCAACGGTTTACAGGGCCGACTGAAGCTTTCTTT
NA,TRBJ1-1,TRBD1,TRBV7-9,19,CASSLDQGTATPLNTEAFF,TGTGCCAGCAGCTTAGACCAGGGGACAGCTACCCCACTTAACACTGAAGCTTTCTTT
NA,TRBJ1-1,NA,TRBV5-1,12,CASREMNTEAFF,TGCGCCAGCAGGGAGATGAACACTGAAGCTTTCTTT
NA,TRBJ1-5,NA,TRBV7-2,14,CASSQTISNQPQHF,TGTGCCAGCAGTCAAACCATAAGCAATCAGCCCCAGCATTTT
NA,TRBJ2-3,TRBD2,TRBV2,16,CASSPPSGGLADTQYF,TGTGCCAGCAGTCCTCCTAGCGGGGGGCTTGCAGATACGCAGTATTTT
NA,TRBJ2-3,NA,TRBV3-1/TRBV3-2,15,CASSPPSRSPDTQYF,TGTGCCAGCAGCCCCCCATCTAGATCTCCAGATACGCAGTATTTT
NA,TRBJ1-2,TRBD1,TRBV5-1,15,CASSLAGQGGYGYTF,TGCGCCAGCAGCTTGGCGGGACAGGGGGGCTATGGCTACACCTTC
NA,TRBJ2-1,NA,TRBV4-2,17,CASSQEPQGGEYNEQFF,TGTGCCAGCAGCCAAGAACCTCAAGGGGGGGAGTACAATGAGCAGTTCTTC
NA,TRBJ2-7,TRBD1,TRBV5-1,16,CASTYRPGQVPYEQYF,TGCGCCAGCACCTATCGCCCGGGACAGGTGCCCTACGAGCAGTACTTC
NA,TRBJ1-2,NA,TRBV28,13,CASSFPNPEGYTF,TGTGCCAGCAGTTTTCCAAACCCGGAAGGCTACACCTTC
once,TRBJ2-1,TRBD2,TRBV24-1,16,CATSAPSDSGSYEQFF,TGTGCCACCAGTGCACCGAGTGATAGCGGGTCATATGAGCAGTTCTTC
NA,TRBJ1-5,NA,TRBV10-3,12,CAIWDSNQPQHF,TGTGCCATCTGGGACAGCAATCAGCCCCAGCATTTT
once,TRBJ2-5,NA,TRBV6-5,11,CASSYGETQYF,TGTGCCAGCAGTTACGGAGAGACCCAGTACTTC
NA,TRBJ1-2,NA,TRBV3-1/TRBV3-2,11,CASSQPGSYTF,TGTGCCAGCAGCCAGCCGGGGAGCTACACCTTC